This T cell receptor (beta chain) derives from a study of regulatory T cells in long-lasting Graves disease. Study-wide results and caveats: The study found lower TCR diversity in persistent Graves' patients than in newly diagnosed ones.

The CDR3 has 15 amino acids. The germline V gene encodes CDR1 SGHRS and CDR2 YFSETQ. The V end was cut by 7 bases, the J end by 3 bases, with 20 bases between. As concerns this clonotype: Its antigen is still unknown.

For TCR beta, libraries came from iRepertoire HTBI primers and Arm-PCR of CDR3 regions. TCRdb re-derived calls from the multiplex PCR reads in MiXCR, one entry per CDR3 protein. The sample lists roughly 500,000 distinct CDR3 sequences, around 13% occurring once. Noted time point: newly diagnosed GD, antithyroid drugs for less than 3 months. PBMCs provided the RNA from which the TCR library was made. The sample was also linked to a second study, of T cells in Graves' hyperthyroidism and ophthalmopathy. That study adds: Each diagnosis was grounded in clinical symptoms, serum thyroxine and TRAb, thyroid ultrasound, and orbital computed tomography.

Here the sequenced sample was peripheral blood mononuclear cells (PBMCs), taken at new diagnosis, from a patient treated with antithyroid drugs. The chain couples TRBV5-1 to TRBJ2-7, with D maybe TRBD2 (6 bases). The receptor was isolated from a woman between 45 and 60 years old with Graves disease. CDR3 DNA sequence: TGCGCCAGCGGGGCGACTCCAGGGAGGAGCTACGAGCAGTACTTC. This encodes CASGATPGRSYEQYF.